Listed here is a single T cell receptor (beta chain). What it recognizes is unknown. The data were taken from a study of PD-1 blockade in classical Hodgkin lymphoma. Study summary: The nivolumab dose that patients received was 3 mg/kg, given intravenously every 2 weeks.

Relapse was seen in all patients after autologous stem cell transplantation, and brentuximab vedotin exposure was variable. General study findings and limits: It was among complete responders that baseline diversity resembled that of newly diagnosed patients. Nothing has yet pinned down what causes the repertoire differences, possibly disease activity or prior therapy. At baseline, newly diagnosed patients reportedly showed less TCR diversity than healthy donors.

V lost 7 bases to trimming and J lost 4 bases, with 17 bases between them. The germline CDR1 and CDR2 sequences are MNHNY and SVGAGI (reference sequence). The CDR3 covers 14 residues. The repertoire was sequenced with immunoSEQ multiplex PCR; TCRdb's copy has only in-frame clones and lacks some. The repertoire holds 100,000 to 120,000 clones, with around 89% as singletons. This sequence originates from a human donor with classical Hodgkin lymphoma. The sample here was peripheral blood mononuclear cells (PBMCs), taken before the second cycle of nivolumab. The chain uses TRBV6-6 and TRBJ2-7, with TRBD1 as a possible D gene (7 bases). For the CDR3, the DNA is TGTGCCAGCACCGACCAGGGGGGTTCTTACGAGCAGTACTTC. Protein: CASTDQGGSYEQYF.